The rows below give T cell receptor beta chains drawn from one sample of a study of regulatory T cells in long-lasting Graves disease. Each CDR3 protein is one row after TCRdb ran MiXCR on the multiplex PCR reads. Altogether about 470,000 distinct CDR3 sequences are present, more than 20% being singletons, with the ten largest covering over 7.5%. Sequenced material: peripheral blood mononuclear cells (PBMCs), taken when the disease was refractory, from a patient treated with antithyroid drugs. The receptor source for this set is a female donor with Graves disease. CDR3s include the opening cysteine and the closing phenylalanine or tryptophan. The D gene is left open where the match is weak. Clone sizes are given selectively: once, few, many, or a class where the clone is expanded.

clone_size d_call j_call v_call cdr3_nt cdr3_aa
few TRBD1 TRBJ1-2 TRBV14 TGTGCCAGCAGCCAAGGTCCAGGGGGACTGGGTGGCTACACCTTC CASSQGPGGLGGYTF
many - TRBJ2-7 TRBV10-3 TGTGCCATCAGTGATCGTTTAGTGTCCTACGAGCAGTACTTC CAISDRLVSYEQYF
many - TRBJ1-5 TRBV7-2 TGTGCCAGCAGCGAGAGCGAGGCAAGGGGCTTCAATCAGCCCCAGCATTTT CASSESEARGFNQPQHF
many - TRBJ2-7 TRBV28 TGTGCCAGCACCTCAAGGGGGGGGACCTACGAGCAGTACTTC CASTSRGGTYEQYF
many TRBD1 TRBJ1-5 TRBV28 TGTGCCAGCAAGGGGGCAAGAGAAAGCAATCAGCCCCAGCATTTT CASKGARESNQPQHF
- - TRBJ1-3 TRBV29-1 TGCAGCGTTGAGGACAGCCTGACTGGCACCATATATTTT CSVEDSLTGTIYF
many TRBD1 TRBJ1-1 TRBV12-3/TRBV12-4 TGTGCCAGCAGTCTACAGGGGCCGAACACTGAAGCTTTCTTT CASSLQGPNTEAFF
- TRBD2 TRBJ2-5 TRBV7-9 TGTGCCAGCAGACCCCTAGCGGACAATCAAGAGACCCAGTACTTC CASRPLADNQETQYF
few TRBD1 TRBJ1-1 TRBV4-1 TGCGCCAGCAGCCGAGCTGGGGACAGCGGGCATGAAGCTTTCTTT CASSRAGDSGHEAFF
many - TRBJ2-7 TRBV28 TGTGCCAGCAGTCCAGGCTCGAACTACGAGCAGTACTTC CASSPGSNYEQYF
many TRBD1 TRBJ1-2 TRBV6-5 TGTGCCAGCAGTTCAAAGACAGGGGGCTTCTATGGCTACACCTTC CASSSKTGGFYGYTF
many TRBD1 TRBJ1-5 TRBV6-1 TGTGCCAGCAGTCCGATGACAGGGGGGATAGGTCAGCCCCAGCATTTT CASSPMTGGIGQPQHF
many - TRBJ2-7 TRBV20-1 TGCAGTGCTCTCGCAGATAGCTCCTACGAGCAGTACTTC CSALADSSYEQYF
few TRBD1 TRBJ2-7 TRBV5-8 TGTGCCAGCAGCAAGGACGGGACAGGGAGGTACGAGCAGTACTTC CASSKDGTGRYEQYF
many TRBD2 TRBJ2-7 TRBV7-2 TGTGCCAGCAGCGCCGGACTAGCGGGAGATGTTGGCTACGAGCAGTACTTC CASSAGLAGDVGYEQYF
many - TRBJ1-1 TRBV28 TGTGCCAGCAGCCGACCGAACACTGAAGCTTTCTTT CASSRPNTEAFF
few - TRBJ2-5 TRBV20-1 TGCAGTGCTTCCCCCGGTGTGGAGACCCAGTACTTC CSASPGVETQYF
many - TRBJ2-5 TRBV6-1 TGTGCCAGCCGGCCGGGGTTACAAGAGACCCAGTACTTC CASRPGLQETQYF
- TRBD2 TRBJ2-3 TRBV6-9 TGTGCCAGCAGCTATCCCAGCGGGAGTGGCACAGATACGCAGTATTTT CASSYPSGSGTDTQYF
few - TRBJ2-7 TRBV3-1 TGTGCCAGCAGCCAAGATCTGAACCTTCGGGACGAGCAGTACTTC CASSQDLNLRDEQYF
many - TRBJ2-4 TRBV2 TGTGCCAGCAGGGCGGGGGCCGGAAACATTCAGTACTTC CASRAGAGNIQYF
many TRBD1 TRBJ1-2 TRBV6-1 TGTGCCAGCAGTGCCGTCACCGGGACAGGGTCCTATGGCTACACCTTC CASSAVTGTGSYGYTF
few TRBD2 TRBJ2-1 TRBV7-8 TGTGCCAGCAGCCCTTTACGGACGATAATAGCGGGAGTTGGTCGGGATGAGCAGTTCTTC CASSPLRTIIAGVGRDEQFF
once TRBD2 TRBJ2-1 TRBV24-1 TGTGCCACCAGCTCCGGGACTAGGGTGGACAATGAGCAGTTCTTC CATSSGTRVDNEQFF
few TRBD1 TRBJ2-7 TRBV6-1 TGTGCCAGCAGCCGACAGGGCCAAGGATACGAGCAGTACTTC CASSRQGQGYEQYF
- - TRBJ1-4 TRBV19 TGTGCCAGTAGTATAAACATTAGGGAAAAACTGTTTTTT CASSINIREKLFF
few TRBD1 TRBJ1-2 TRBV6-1 TGTGCCAGCACCCCCATCGACAGGGCTGGCTATGGCTACACCTTC CASTPIDRAGYGYTF
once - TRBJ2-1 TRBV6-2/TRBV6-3 TGTGCCAGCAGTTACACCTTTCTAGGGTTGGATGAGCAGTTCTTC CASSYTFLGLDEQFF
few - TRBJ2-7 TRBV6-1 TGTGCCAGCAGGGCCTATCGAGACAGCTCCTACGAGCAGTACTTC CASRAYRDSSYEQYF
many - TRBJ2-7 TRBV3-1 TGTGCCAGCAGCCAAGATCCCCGGGCCTACGAGCAGTACTTC CASSQDPRAYEQYF
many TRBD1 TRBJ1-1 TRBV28 TGTGCCAGCAGTCTCGTCCCGGGACAGGGAGAGAGCACTGAAGCTTTCTTT CASSLVPGQGESTEAFF
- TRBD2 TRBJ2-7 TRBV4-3 TGCGCCAGCAGCCCCGATAGGAGCGGGAGTTCCTACGAGCAGTACTTC CASSPDRSGSSYEQYF
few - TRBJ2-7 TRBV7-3 TGTGCCAGCAGTGAACCTGGGGCTACCTACGAGCAGTACTTC CASSEPGATYEQYF
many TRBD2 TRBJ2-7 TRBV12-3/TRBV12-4 TGTGCCAGCAGCCCCGGGACTAGCGGTTTAACCTACGAGCAGTACTTC CASSPGTSGLTYEQYF
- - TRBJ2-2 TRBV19 TGTGCCAGTAGTATCGGAAGGGTGGGCGGGGAGCTGTTTTTT CASSIGRVGGELFF
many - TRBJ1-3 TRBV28 TGTGCCAGCAGTTTAGGGCCTAACTCTGGAAACACCATATATTTT CASSLGPNSGNTIYF
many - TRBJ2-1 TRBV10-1 TGCGCCAGCAGCGTCGCACCCTACAATGAGCAGTTCTTC CASSVAPYNEQFF
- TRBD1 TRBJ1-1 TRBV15 TGTGCCACCAGCAGTGGACAGGGGGTTGTCACTGAAGCTTTCTTT CATSSGQGVVTEAFF
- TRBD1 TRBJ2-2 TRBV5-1 TGCGCCAGCAGCCTATGGACAGGGGGCACCGGGGAGCTGTTTTTT CASSLWTGGTGELFF
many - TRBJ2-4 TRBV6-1 TGTGCCAGCAGCGCCACGACTAGTATAAGAGGCATTCAGTACTTC CASSATTSIRGIQYF
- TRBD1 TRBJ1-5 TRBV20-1 TGCAGTGCTCATACAGGGGGGAGCAATCAGCCCCAGCATTTT CSAHTGGSNQPQHF